This TCR beta chain was sequenced in a study of monozygotic twins with inflammatory bowel disease. The CDR3 has 14 residues. The V gene's germline CDR1 is SQVTM and CDR2 ANQGSEA. Per-sample cDNA came from eight separate reactions. Reprocessing the 5' RACE reads, TCRdb reports a single entry for every CDR3 protein and omits DNA. The sample's table shows a few hundred thousand distinct CDR3 sequences. The V and J genes are TRBV29-1 and TRBJ2-1; TCRdb names TRBD1, which stays unverified in the absence of DNA. The material sequenced was blood. The TCR was taken from a human donor with ulcerative colitis or Crohn's disease, or a healthy co-twin of an affected twin (not recorded which). The CDR3: CSSLGVSSYNEQFF.